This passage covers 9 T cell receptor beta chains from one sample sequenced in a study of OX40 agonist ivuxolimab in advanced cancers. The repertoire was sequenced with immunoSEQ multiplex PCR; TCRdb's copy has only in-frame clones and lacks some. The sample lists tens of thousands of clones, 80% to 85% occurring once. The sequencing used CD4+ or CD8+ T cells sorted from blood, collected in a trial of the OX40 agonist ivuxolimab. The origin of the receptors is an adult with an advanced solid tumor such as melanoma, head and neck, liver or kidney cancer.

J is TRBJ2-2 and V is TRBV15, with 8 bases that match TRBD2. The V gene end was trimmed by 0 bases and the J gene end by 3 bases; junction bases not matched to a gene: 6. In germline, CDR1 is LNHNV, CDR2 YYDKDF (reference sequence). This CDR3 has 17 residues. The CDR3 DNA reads TGTGCCACCAGCAGAGATCGCGGGGGGTGGGACACCGGGGAGCTGTTTTTT. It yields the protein CATSRDRGGWDTGELFF. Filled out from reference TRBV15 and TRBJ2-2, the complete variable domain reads DAMVIQNPRYQVTQFGKPVTLSCSQTLNHNVMYWYQQKSSQAPKLLFHYYDKDFNNEADTPDNFQSRRPNTSFCFLDIRSPGLGDTAMYLCATSRDRGGWDTGELFFGEGSRLTVL.

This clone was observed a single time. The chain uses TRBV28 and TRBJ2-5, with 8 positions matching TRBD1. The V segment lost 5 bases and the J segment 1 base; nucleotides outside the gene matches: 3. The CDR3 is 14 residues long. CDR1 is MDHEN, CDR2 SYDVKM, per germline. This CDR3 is CASSQDRVQETQYF. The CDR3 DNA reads TGTGCCAGCAGTCAGGACAGGGTCCAAGAGACCCAGTACTTC.

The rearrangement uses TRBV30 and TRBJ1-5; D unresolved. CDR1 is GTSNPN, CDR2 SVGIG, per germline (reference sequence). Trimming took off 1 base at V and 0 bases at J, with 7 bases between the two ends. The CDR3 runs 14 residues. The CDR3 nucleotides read TGTGCCTGGAGTGGCGAGCATAGCAATCAGCCCCAGCATTTT. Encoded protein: CAWSGEHSNQPQHF.

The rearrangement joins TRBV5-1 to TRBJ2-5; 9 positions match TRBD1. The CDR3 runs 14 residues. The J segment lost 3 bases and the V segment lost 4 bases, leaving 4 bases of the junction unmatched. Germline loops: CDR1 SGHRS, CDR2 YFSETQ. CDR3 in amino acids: CASSGGTGKETQYF. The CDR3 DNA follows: TGCGCCAGCAGCGGGGGGACAGGGAAAGAGACCCAGTACTTC.

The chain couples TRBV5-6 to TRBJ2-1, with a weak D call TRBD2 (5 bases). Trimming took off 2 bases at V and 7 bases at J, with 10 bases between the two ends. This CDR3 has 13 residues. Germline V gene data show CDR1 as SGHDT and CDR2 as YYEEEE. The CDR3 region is CASSFTRQNEQFF. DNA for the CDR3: TGTGCCAGCAGCTTTACTAGGCAGAATGAGCAGTTCTTC.

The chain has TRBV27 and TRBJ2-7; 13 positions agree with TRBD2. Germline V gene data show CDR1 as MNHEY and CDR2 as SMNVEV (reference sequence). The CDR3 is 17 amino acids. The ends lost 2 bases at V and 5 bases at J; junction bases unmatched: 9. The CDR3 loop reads CASSLKGGTSGINEQYF. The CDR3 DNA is TGTGCCAGCAGTTTAAAGGGGGGGACTAGCGGGATTAACGAGCAGTACTTC.

CDR3 protein: CASSLPDRESGNTIYF. The CDR3 DNA sequence: TGTGCCAGCTCACTTCCGGACAGGGAGTCGGGAAACACCATATATTTT. The rearrangement joins TRBV18 to TRBJ1-3, with 8 bases aligning to TRBD1. The CDR3 is 16 amino acids. V gave up 4 bases and J gave up 4 bases; unmatched junction bases: 9. CDR1 and CDR2 (germline): KGHSH, LQKENI. Supplemented by reference TRBV18 and TRBJ1-3, the full variable domain reads NAGVMQNPRHLVRRRGQEARLRCSPMKGHSHVYWYRQLPEEGLKFMVYLQKENIIDESGMPKERFSAEFPKEGPSILRIQQVVRGDSAAYFCASSLPDRESGNTIYFGEGSWLTVV.

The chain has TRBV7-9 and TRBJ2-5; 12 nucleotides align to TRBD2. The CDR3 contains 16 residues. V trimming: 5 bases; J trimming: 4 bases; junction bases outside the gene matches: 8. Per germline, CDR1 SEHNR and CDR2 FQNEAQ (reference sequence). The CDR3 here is CASSPDWTSGIETQYF. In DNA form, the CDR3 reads TGTGCCAGCAGCCCAGACTGGACTAGCGGGATAGAGACCCAGTACTTC. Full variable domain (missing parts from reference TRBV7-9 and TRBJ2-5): DTGVSQNPRHKITKRGQNVTFRCDPISEHNRLYWYRQTLGQGPEFLTYFQNEAQLEKSRLLSDRFSAERPKGSFSTLEIQRTEQGDSAMYLCASSPDWTSGIETQYFGPGTRLLVL.

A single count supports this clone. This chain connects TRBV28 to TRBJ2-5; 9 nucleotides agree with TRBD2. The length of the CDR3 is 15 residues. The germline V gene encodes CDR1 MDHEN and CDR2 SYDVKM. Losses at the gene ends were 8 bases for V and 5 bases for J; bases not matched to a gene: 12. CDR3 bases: TGTGCCAGCTCCTTGGGCGGGAGGGCCTTGGAGACCCAGTACTTC. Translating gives CASSLGGRALETQYF.